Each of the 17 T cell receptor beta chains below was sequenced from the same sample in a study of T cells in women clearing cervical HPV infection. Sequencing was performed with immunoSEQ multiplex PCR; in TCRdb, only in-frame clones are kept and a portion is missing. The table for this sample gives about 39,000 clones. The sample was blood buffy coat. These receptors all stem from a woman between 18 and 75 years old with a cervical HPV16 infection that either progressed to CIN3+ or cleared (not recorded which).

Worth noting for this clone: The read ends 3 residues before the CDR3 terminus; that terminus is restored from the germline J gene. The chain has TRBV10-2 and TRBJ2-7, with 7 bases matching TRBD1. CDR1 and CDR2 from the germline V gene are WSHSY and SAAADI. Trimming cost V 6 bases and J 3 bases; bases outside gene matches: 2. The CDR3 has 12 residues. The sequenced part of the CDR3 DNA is TGCGCCAGCAGGAGACAGGGCTACGAG. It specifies CASRRQGYE. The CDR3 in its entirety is CASRRQGYEQYF.

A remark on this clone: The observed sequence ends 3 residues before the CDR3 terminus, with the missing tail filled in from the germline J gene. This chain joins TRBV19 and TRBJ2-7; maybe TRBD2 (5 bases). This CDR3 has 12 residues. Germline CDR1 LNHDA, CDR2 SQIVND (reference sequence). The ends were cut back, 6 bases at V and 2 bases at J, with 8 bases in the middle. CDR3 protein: CASSGVAYEQYF. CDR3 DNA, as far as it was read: TGTGCCAGTAGCGGGGTCGCCTACGAG.

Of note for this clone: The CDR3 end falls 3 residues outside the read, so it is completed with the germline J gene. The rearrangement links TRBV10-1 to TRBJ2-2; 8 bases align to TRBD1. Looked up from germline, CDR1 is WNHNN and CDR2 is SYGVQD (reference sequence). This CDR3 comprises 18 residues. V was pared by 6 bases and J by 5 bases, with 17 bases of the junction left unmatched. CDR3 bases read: TGCGCCAGCAGCACGAAACCCGGGACAGGCCCCGAAACCGGGGAG. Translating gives CASSTKPGTGPETGE. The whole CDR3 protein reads CASSTKPGTGPETGELFF.

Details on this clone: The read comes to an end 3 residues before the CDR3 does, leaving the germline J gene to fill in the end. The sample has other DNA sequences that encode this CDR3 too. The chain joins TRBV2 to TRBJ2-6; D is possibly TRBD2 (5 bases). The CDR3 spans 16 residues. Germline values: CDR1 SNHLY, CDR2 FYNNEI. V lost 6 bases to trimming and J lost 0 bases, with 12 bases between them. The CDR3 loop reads CASRVVGDSGANVLTF. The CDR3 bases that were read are TGTGCCAGCAGGGTGGTCGGGGACTCTGGGGCCAACGTC.

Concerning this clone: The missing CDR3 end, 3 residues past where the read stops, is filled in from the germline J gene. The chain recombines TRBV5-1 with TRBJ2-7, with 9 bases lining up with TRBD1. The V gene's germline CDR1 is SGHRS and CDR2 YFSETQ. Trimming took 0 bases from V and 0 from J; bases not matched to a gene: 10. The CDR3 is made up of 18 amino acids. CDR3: CASSLDAMGTGSSYEQYF. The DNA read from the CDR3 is TGCGCCAGCAGCTTGGATGCTATGGGGACAGGGAGCTCCTACGAG.

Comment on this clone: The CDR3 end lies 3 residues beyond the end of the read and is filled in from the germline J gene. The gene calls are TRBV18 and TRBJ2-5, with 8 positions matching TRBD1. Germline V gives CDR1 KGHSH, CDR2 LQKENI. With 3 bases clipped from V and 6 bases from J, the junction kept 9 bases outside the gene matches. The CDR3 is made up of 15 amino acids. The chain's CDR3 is CASSPASRGRQTQYF. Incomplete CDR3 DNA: TGTGCCAGCTCACCGGCTTCCAGGGGGCGGCAGACC.

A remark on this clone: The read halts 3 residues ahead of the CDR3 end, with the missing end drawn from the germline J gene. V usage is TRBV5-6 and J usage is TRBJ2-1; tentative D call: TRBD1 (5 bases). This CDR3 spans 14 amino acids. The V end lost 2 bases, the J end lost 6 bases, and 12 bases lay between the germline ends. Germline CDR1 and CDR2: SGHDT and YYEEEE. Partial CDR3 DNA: TGTGCCAGCAGCTTACCCTCAGGGTCCAATGAG. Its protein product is CASSLPSGSNE. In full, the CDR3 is CASSLPSGSNEQFF.

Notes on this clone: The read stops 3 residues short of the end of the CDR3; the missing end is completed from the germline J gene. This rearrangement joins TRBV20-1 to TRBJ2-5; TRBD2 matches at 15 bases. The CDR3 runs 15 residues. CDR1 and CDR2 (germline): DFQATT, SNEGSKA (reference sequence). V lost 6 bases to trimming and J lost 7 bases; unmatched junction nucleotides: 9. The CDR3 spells CSAPGTSGGPGTQYF. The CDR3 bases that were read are TGCAGTGCCCCCGGGACTAGCGGGGGGCCGGGGACC.

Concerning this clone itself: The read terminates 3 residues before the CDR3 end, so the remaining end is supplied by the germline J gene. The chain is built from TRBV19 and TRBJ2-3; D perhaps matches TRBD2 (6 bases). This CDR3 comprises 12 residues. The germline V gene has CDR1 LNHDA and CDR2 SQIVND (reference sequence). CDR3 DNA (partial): TGTGCCAGTAGTAGCCAAGGGGAGGCG. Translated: CASSSQGEA. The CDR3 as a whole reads CASSSQGEAQYF. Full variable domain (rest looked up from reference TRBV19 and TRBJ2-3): DGGITQSPKYLFRKEGQNVTLSCEQNLNHDAMYWYRQDPGQGLRLIYYSQIVNDFQKGDIAEGYSVSREKKESFPLTVTSAQKNPTAFYLCASSSQGEAQYFGPGTRLTVL.

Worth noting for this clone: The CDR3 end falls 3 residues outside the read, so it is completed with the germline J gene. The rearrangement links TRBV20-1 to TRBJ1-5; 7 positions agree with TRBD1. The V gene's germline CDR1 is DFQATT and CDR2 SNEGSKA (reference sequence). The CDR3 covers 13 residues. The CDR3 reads CSAEGRGRGPQHF. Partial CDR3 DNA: TGCAGTGCTGAGGGGAGGGGGCGCGGCCCC.

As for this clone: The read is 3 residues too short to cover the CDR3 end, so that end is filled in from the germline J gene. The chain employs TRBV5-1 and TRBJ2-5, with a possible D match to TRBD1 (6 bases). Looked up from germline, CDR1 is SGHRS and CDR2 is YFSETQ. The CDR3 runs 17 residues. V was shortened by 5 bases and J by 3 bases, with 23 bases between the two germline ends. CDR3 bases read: TGCGCCAGCAGACTTCCTATAACAGGGTTCAGTGAAGAGACC. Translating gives CASRLPITGFSEET. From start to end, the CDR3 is CASRLPITGFSEETQYF. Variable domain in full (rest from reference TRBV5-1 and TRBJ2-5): KAGVTQTPRYLIKTRGQQVTLSCSPISGHRSVSWYQQTPGQGLQFLFEYFSETQRNKGNFPGRFSGRQFSNSRSEMNVSTLELGDSALYLCASRLPITGFSEETQYFGPGTRLLVL.

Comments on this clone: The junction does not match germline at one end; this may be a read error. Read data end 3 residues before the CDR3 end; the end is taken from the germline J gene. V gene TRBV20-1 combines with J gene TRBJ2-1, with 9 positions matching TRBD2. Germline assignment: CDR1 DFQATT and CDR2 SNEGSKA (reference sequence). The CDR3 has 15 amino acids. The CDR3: CSAREGSGGYNEQFF. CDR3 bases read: TGCAGTGCGAGAGAGGGTAGCGGGGGATACAATGAG.

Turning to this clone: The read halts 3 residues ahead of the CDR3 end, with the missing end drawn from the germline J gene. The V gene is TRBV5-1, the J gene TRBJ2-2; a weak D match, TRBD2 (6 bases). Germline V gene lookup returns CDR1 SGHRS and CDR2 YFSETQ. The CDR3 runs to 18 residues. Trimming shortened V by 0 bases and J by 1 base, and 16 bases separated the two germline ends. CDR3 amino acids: CASSLEVRAGRNTGELFF. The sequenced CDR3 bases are TGCGCCAGCAGCTTGGAGGTGCGAGCGGGCAGGAACACCGGGGAG. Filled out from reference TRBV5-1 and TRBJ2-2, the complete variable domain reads KAGVTQTPRYLIKTRGQQVTLSCSPISGHRSVSWYQQTPGQGLQFLFEYFSETQRNKGNFPGRFSGRQFSNSRSEMNVSTLELGDSALYLCASSLEVRAGRNTGELFFGEGSRLTVL.

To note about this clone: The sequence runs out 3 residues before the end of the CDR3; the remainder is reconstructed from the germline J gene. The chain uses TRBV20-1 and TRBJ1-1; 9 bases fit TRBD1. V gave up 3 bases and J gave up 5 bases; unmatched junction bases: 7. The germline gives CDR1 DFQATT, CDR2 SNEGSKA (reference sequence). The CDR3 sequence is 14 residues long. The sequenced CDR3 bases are TGCAGTGCTAGTCGCGGGACAGGGAGGACTGAA. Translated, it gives CSASRGTGRTE. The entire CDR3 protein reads CSASRGTGRTEAFF.

The sequenced part of the CDR3 DNA is TGTGCCAGCACCGTCGGCACCGGGGAG. Its translation is CASTVGTGE. In full, the CDR3 is CASTVGTGELFF. This chain links TRBV12-3 or TRBV12-4 with TRBJ2-2; D not resolved. The read stops 3 residues short of the end of the CDR3; the missing end is completed from the germline J gene. V was shortened by 7 bases and J by 4 bases, with 7 bases between the two germline ends. This CDR3 region has 12 residues.

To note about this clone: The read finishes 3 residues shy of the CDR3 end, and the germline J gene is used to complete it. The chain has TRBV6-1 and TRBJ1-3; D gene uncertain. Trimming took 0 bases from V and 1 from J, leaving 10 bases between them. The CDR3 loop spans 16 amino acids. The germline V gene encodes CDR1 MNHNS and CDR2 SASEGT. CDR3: CASSEAPERSGNTIYF. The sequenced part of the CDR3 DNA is TGTGCCAGCAGTGAAGCGCCCGAAAGGTCTGGAAACACC.

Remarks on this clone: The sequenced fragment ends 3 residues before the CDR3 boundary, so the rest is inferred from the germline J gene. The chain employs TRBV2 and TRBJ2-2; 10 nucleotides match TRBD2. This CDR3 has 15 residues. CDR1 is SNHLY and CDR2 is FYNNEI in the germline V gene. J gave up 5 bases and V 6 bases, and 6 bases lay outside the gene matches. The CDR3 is CASRRTSGTTGELFF. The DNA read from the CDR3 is TGTGCCAGCAGACGGACTAGCGGAACAACCGGGGAG.